This T cell receptor (beta chain) was identified in a study of CD8 T cells in ankylosing spondylitis. Study findings and constraints: Roughly eight highly homologous variants formed a TCR beta motif that appeared characteristic of ankylosing spondylitis blood. In reactive arthritis synovial fluid and blood, some motif variants had been reported before. Relatively rare in peripheral blood, disease-linked clones were also CD8+.

The sample holds many counts of this clonotype. Its target is not known. This CDR3 is 14 amino acids long. V shed 8 bases and J shed 0 bases, with 13 bases lying between them. The V gene's germline CDR1 is MNHNS and CDR2 SASEGT. Making the TCR beta libraries involved quantitative 5'-RACE with molecular barcodes. TCRdb passed the 5' RACE reads through MiXCR, listing each CDR3 protein once. Found here are roughly 240,000 distinct CDR3 sequences, 8% to 10% of them singletons; the top ten hold more than 4.5%. Sequencing input: blood, either unsorted or a sorted T cell fraction (not recorded which). The sequence was collected from a female donor with ankylosing spondylitis or in good health (not recorded which). The V gene is TRBV6-1, the J gene TRBJ2-5; D perhaps matches TRBD2 (5 bases). CDR3 in DNA: TGTGCCAGCGGGGAGCGACCGTACCAAGAGACCCAGTACTTC. Translated, it gives CASGERPYQETQYF.